This T cell receptor (beta chain) was recovered during a study of T cell repertoires in cytomegalovirus infection. Study overall: Both recently identified HLA-C-restricted and well-studied HLA-B-restricted CMV epitopes were used in the study. General study results and limits: Summed public TCR beta family frequency identified CMV carriers bearing the relevant HLA.

This CDR3 is built from 13 residues. Germline CDR1 is SGHTA and CDR2 is FQGTGA. V shed 4 bases and J shed 5 bases, with 11 bases lying between them. This clonotype was detected a few times. Its target is not known. In TCRdb, the reads were re-called with MiXCR into one record per CDR3 protein. The data show 700,000 to 850,000 distinct CDR3 sequences, over 25% seen once. The rearrangement links TRBV7-3 to TRBJ2-5; D is possibly TRBD1 or TRBD2 (5 bases each). Specimen: cultured CD8+ T cells from PBMCs, collected from culture after CMV antigen stimulation. This sequence was found in a human donor in good health (CMV status not recorded). Some clones in this sample may be carry-over from other donors' samples. CDR3 residues: CASSWDPDETQYF. The CDR3 DNA is TGTGCCAGCAGCTGGGACCCCGACGAGACCCAGTACTTC.